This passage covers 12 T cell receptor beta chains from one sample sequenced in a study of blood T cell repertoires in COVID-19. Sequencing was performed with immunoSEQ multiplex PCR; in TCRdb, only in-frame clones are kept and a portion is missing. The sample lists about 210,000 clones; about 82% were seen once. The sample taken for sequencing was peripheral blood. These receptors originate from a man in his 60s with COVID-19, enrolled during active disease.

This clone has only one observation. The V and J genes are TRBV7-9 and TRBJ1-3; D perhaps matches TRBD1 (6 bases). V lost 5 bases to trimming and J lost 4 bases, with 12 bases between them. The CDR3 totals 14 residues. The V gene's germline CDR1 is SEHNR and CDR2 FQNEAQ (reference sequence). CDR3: CASSPNQGGNTIYF. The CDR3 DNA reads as TGTGCCAGCAGCCCTAACCAGGGGGGAAACACCATATATTTT.

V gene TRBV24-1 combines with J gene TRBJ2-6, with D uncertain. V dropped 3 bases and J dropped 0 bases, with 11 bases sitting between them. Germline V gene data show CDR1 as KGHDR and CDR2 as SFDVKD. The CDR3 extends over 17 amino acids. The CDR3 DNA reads TGTGCCACCAGTGATATCGGTCAAGACTCTGGGGCCAACGTCCTGACTTTC. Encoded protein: CATSDIGQDSGANVLTF.

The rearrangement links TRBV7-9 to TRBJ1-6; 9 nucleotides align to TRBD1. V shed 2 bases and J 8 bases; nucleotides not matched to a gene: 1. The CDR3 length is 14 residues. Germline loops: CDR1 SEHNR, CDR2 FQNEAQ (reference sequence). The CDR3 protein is CASSLTGGDSPLHF. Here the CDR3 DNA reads TGTGCCAGCAGCTTAACAGGGGGCGATTCACCCCTCCACTTT.

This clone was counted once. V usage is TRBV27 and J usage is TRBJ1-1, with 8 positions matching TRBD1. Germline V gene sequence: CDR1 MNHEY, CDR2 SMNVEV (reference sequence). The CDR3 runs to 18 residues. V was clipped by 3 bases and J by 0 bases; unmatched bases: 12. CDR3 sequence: CASSFSAGGRYMNTEAFF. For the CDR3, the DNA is TGTGCCAGCAGTTTCTCCGCAGGGGGCCGGTACATGAACACTGAAGCTTTCTTT.

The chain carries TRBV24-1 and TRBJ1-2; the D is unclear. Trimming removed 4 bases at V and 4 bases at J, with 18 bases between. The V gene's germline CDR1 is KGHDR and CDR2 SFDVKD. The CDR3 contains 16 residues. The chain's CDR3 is CATSDNRHGNIYGYTF. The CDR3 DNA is TGTGCCACCAGTGACAACCGACACGGCAACATCTATGGCTACACCTTC.

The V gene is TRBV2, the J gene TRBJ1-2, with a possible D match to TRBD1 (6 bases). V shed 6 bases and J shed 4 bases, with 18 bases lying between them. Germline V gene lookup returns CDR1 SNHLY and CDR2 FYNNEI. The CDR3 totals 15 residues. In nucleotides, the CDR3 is TGTGCCAGCAGCGGCAACAGGGACGTTATCTATGGCTACACCTTC. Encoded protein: CASSGNRDVIYGYTF.

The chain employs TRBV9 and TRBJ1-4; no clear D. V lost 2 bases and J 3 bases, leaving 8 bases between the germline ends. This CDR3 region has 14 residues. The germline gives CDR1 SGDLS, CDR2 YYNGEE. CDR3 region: CASSVKASNEKLFF. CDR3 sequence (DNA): TGTGCCAGCAGCGTCAAAGCTTCTAATGAAAAACTGTTTTTT.

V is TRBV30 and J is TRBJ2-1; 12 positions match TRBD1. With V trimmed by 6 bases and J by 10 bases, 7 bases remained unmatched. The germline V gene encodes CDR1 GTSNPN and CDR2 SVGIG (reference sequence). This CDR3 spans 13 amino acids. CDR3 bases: TGTGCCTGTATCGGGACAGGGGGCCGAGAGCAGTTCTTC. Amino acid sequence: CACIGTGGREQFF.

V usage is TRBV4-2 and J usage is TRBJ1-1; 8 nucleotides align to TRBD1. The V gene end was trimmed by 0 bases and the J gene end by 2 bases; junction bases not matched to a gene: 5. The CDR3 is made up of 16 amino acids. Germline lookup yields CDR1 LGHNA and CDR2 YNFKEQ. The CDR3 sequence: CASSQEGSGGNTEAFF. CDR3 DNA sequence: TGTGCCAGCAGCCAAGAAGGCTCAGGGGGCAACACTGAAGCTTTCTTT.

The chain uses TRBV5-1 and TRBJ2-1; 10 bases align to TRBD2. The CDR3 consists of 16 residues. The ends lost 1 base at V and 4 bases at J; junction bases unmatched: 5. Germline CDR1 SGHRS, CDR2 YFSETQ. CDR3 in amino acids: CASSLPGLAQYNEQFF. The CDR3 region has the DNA TGCGCCAGCAGCTTGCCGGGACTAGCGCAATACAATGAGCAGTTCTTC.

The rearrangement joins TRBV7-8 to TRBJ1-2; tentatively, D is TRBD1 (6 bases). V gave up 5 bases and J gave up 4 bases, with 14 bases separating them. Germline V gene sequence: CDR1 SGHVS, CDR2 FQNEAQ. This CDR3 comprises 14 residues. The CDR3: CASSASKGVYGYTF. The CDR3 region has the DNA TGTGCCAGCAGCGCCTCCAAGGGGGTCTATGGCTACACCTTC.

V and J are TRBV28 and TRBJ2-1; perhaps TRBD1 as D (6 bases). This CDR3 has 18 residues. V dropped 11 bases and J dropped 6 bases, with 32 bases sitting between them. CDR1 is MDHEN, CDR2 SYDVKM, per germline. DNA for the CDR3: TGTGCCGCGAGTCGCCTATTATCCGGGTTGGTAGGGGGCAATGAGCAGTTCTTC. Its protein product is CAASRLLSGLVGGNEQFF.